One and the same sample provided the 15 T cell receptor beta chains below, sequenced in a study of T cell responses to AZD1222 COVID-19 vaccine. Only in-frame clones appear in the TCRdb table, and some are missing; sequencing was by immunoSEQ multiplex PCR. The table has approximately 88,000 clones, around 73% seen once; the top ten hold 20% to 25%. Sequences were derived from peripheral blood, sampled on day 0 of AZD1222 vaccination. The receptors were gathered from an adult in good health.

This chain connects TRBV6-5 to TRBJ1-2; the match to TRBD1 covers 7 bases. The CDR3 spans 14 residues. CDR1 is MNHEY, CDR2 SVGAGI, per germline. The junction had 10 bases not matched to a gene; V was cut back by 7 bases and J by 5 bases. The CDR3 region has the DNA TGTGCCAGCACCGAATACAGGGGAGGTTATGGCTACACCTTC. Translation gives CASTEYRGGYGYTF.

The chain links TRBV24-1 to TRBJ2-1, with D possibly matching TRBD2 (5 bases). Trimming pared 3 bases from V and 8 bases from J, leaving 13 bases between. This CDR3 spans 14 amino acids. Per the germline V gene, CDR1 is KGHDR and CDR2 is SFDVKD. CDR3 sequence reads: CATSDIRESDEQFF. The CDR3 DNA follows: TGTGCCACCAGTGATATAAGGGAGTCGGATGAGCAGTTCTTC.

The chain has TRBV3-1 (or the pseudogene TRBV3-2) and TRBJ1-4; no firm D call. Trimming left V 2 bases short and J 6 bases short, with 4 bases between. This CDR3 contains 12 residues. Germline CDR1 reads LGHDT; CDR2 reads YNNKEL (reference sequence). The CDR3 region is CASSQIDEKLFF. The CDR3 DNA is TGTGCCAGCAGCCAAATTGATGAAAAACTGTTTTTT.

About this clone: The identical CDR3 is also encoded by other nucleotide sequences in the sample. This chain uses TRBV7-2 with TRBJ1-2; D not certain. This CDR3 contains 13 residues. The V gene lost 1 base and the J gene lost 1 base, with 4 bases spanning the gap. The germline gives CDR1 SGHTA, CDR2 FQGNSA. DNA of the CDR3: TGTGCCAGCAGCTTAGACAGTAACTATGGCTACACCTTC. Its protein is CASSLDSNYGYTF.

The chain carries TRBV5-6 and TRBJ1-2, with D perhaps TRBD1 (5 bases). Germline V gives CDR1 SGHDT, CDR2 YYEEEE. This CDR3 is 12 amino acids long. V was pared by 2 bases and J by 11 bases, with 13 bases between. The DNA of the CDR3 is TGTGCCAGCAGCTTTACGTCAGGGAGGTACACCTTC. Its protein is CASSFTSGRYTF. The whole variable domain, remainder taken from reference TRBV5-6 and TRBJ1-2, is DAGVTQSPTHLIKTRGQQVTLRCSPKSGHDTVSWYQQALGQGPQFIFQYYEEEERQRGNFPDRFSGHQFPNYSSELNVNALLLGDSALYLCASSFTSGRYTFGSGTRLTVV.

This clone was observed a few times. The chain recombines TRBV4-2 with TRBJ2-2, with 8 bases lining up with TRBD2. Unmatched junction bases numbered 9, after V lost 4 bases and J lost 8 bases. This CDR3 has 15 amino acids. Germline V gene data show CDR1 as LGHNA and CDR2 as YNFKEQ. The DNA of the CDR3 is TGTGCCAGCAGCCTCACTCAAGGCGGGAGGGGGGAGCTGTTTTTT. This translates into CASSLTQGGRGELFF.

This rearrangement joins TRBV27 to TRBJ2-7, with D perhaps given as TRBD1 or TRBD2 (6 bases each). CDR3 size: 16 residues. Germline lookup yields CDR1 MNHEY and CDR2 SMNVEV (reference sequence). The ends were cut back, 7 bases at V and 4 bases at J, with 23 bases in the middle. CDR3 amino acids: CASNPGMRVGGYEQYF. In DNA form, the CDR3 reads TGTGCCAGCAACCCCGGTATGAGGGTAGGGGGGTACGAGCAGTACTTC.

This clone was counted between two and nine times. V gene TRBV7-2 combines with J gene TRBJ2-3; no definite D call. The CDR3 covers 12 residues. V was shortened by 6 bases and J by 2 bases, with 6 bases between the two germline ends. Germline V lookup: CDR1 SGHTA, CDR2 FQGNSA. The CDR3 sequence: CASRRITDTQYF. The CDR3 DNA is TGTGCCAGCAGACGAATCACAGATACGCAGTATTTT.

This clone was found a few times. The CDR3 region is CASSLQGARNEQYF. The CDR3 bases are TGTGCCAGCAGCTTACAGGGGGCGCGGAACGAGCAGTACTTC. This chain connects TRBV4-2 to TRBJ2-7; 9 bases line up with TRBD1. The CDR3 contains 14 residues. CDR1 LGHNA and CDR2 YNFKEQ come from the germline V gene. J gave up 5 bases and V 5 bases, and 7 bases lay outside the gene matches.

The CDR3 DNA sequence: TGTGCCAGCAGCCAAGATAGTCTAGCGGGAGAGCAGTTCTTC. Its translation is CASSQDSLAGEQFF. The chain joins TRBV3-1 (or the pseudogene TRBV3-2) to TRBJ2-1, with 9 nucleotides matching TRBD2. Germline values: CDR1 LGHDT, CDR2 YNNKEL (reference sequence). The CDR3 spans 14 residues. The V gene end was trimmed by 0 bases and the J gene end by 10 bases; junction bases not matched to a gene: 4.

This clone was seen a single time. V usage is TRBV19 and J usage is TRBJ2-5; D possibly matches TRBD1 or TRBD2 (5 bases each). The CDR3 is 14 amino acids. V lost 8 bases and J 5 bases, leaving 18 bases between the germline ends. Germline V lookup: CDR1 LNHDA, CDR2 SQIVND (reference sequence). The CDR3 is CASRPGPRAETQYF. The CDR3 coding sequence is TGTGCCAGTCGACCGGGGCCTCGGGCGGAGACCCAGTACTTC. Full variable domain (outside the CDR3, taken from reference TRBV19 and TRBJ2-5): DGGITQSPKYLFRKEGQNVTLSCEQNLNHDAMYWYRQDPGQGLRLIYYSQIVNDFQKGDIAEGYSVSREKKESFPLTVTSAQKNPTAFYLCASRPGPRAETQYFGPGTRLLVL.

The chain joins TRBV18 to TRBJ2-7, with TRBD1 identical over 10 bases. The CDR3 loop spans 16 amino acids. Germline V gene data show CDR1 as KGHSH and CDR2 as LQKENI. The V gene end was trimmed by 3 bases and the J gene end by 2 bases; junction bases not matched to a gene: 7. CDR3 loop: CASSPPGTGDPYEQYF. CDR3 DNA: TGTGCCAGCTCACCGCCCGGGACAGGGGACCCCTACGAGCAGTACTTC. Variable domain in full (rest from reference TRBV18 and TRBJ2-7): NAGVMQNPRHLVRRRGQEARLRCSPMKGHSHVYWYRQLPEEGLKFMVYLQKENIIDESGMPKERFSAEFPKEGPSILRIQQVVRGDSAAYFCASSPPGTGDPYEQYFGPGTRLTVT.

V gene TRBV10-3 combines with J gene TRBJ1-5; 10 bases are a match to TRBD1. CDR1 and CDR2 from the germline V gene are ENHRY and SYGVKD. This CDR3 contains 15 residues. The junction had 6 bases not matched to a gene; V was cut back by 6 bases and J by 4 bases. CDR3 region: CAISSGQGLNQPQHF. CDR3 nucleotides: TGTGCCATCAGCTCGGGACAGGGGTTGAATCAGCCCCAGCATTTT.

The genes are TRBV5-1 and TRBJ2-1; unclear D gene. The CDR3 spans 14 residues. Germline values: CDR1 SGHRS, CDR2 YFSETQ. V was cut by 4 bases and J by 0 bases, with 8 bases left in between. This CDR3 is CASSPQGSYNEQFF. As DNA, the CDR3 is TGCGCCAGCAGCCCTCAAGGCTCCTACAATGAGCAGTTCTTC.

V gene TRBV24-1 combines with J gene TRBJ2-2; maybe TRBD1 (6 bases). Germline-derived CDR1 and CDR2 are KGHDR and SFDVKD. V was shortened by 5 bases and J by 4 bases, with 19 bases between the two germline ends. There are 17 residues in the CDR3. CDR3 sequence: CATSASGVSDRTGELFF. The CDR3 DNA follows: TGTGCCACCAGTGCGTCAGGGGTGTCGGATCGCACCGGGGAGCTGTTTTTT.